These 30 T cell receptor beta chains were all obtained from the same sample, sequenced in a study of prognosis after radiotherapy for stage I lung cancer. TCR beta CDR3 was amplified from genomic DNA by two-round multiplex PCR. First-round PCR employed TRBV- and TRBJ-specific primers for each gene. TCRdb reprocessed the multiplex PCR reads with MiXCR, giving one entry per CDR3 protein. The table records some 14,000 distinct CDR3 sequences, 25% to 30% of them present only once. This material consisted of PBMCs, taken before or after stereotactic body radiation therapy (not recorded which). The receptors shown here come from a donor of 50 years or more with non-small cell lung cancer.

In this sample, this clonotype turned up many times. This may be a read error: a much more frequent sequence differs by one nucleotide. This sequence joins TRBV19 and TRBJ2-7, with unresolved D. The CDR3 covers 8 residues. CDR1 and CDR2 (germline): LNHDA, SQIVND (reference sequence). Here the CDR3 reads CVPYEQYF. CDR3 bases: TGCGTCCCCTACGAGCAGTACTTC.

This clonotype has a count of ten or more. The chain uses TRBV7-9 and TRBJ2-2; unclear D gene. The germline V and J ends were trimmed by 1 base and 8 bases, with 11 bases remaining between them. CDR1 is SEHNR, CDR2 FQNEAQ, per germline (reference sequence). CDR3 length equals 14 residues. The CDR3 protein is CASSLVESGGELFF. CDR3 coding DNA: TGTGCCAGCAGCTTAGTAGAATCTGGAGGGGAGCTGTTTTTT.

This clonotype was seen many times. The chain carries TRBV19 and TRBJ2-7, with TRBD2 identical over 9 bases. Germline V gives CDR1 LNHDA, CDR2 SQIVND (reference sequence). CDR3 length: 16 amino acids. The J segment lost 0 bases and the V segment lost 6 bases, leaving 9 bases of the junction unmatched. Here the CDR3 reads CASSSRLAESSYEQYF. The CDR3 DNA reads TGTGCCAGTAGCTCCAGACTAGCGGAGAGCTCCTACGAGCAGTACTTC.

A remark on this clonotype: This clone may be a read error of a much larger clone one base away. The rearrangement uses TRBV3-1 and TRBJ1-5; the D is unclear. Germline values: CDR1 LGHDT, CDR2 YNNKEL (reference sequence). The CDR3 is made up of 13 amino acids. CDR3 in amino acids: CASNQVPDQPQHF. The CDR3, as DNA: TGTGCCAGCAACCAAGTTCCGGATCAGCCCCAGCATTTT.

This clonotype has ten or more counts. V and J are TRBV7-8 and TRBJ2-1; a possible D gene is TRBD2 (5 bases). Trimming took 4 bases from V and 12 from J, leaving 22 bases between them. The CDR3 extends over 15 amino acids. Per germline, CDR1 SGHVS and CDR2 FQNEAQ. Written as DNA, the CDR3 is TGTGCCAGCAGCTGGATAGCGACCTCTGGGCGGGTGCAGTTCTTC. Translation gives CASSWIATSGRVQFF.

About this clonotype itself: A junction end diverges from the germline sequence, so it may reflect a read error. V is TRBV18 and J is TRBJ2-6; D is unclear. The CDR3 consists of 17 residues. The germline V gene has CDR1 KGHSH and CDR2 LQKENI. The CDR3 here is CVSSPSQGRSGANVLTF. CDR3 in DNA: TGCGTCAGCTCACCTTCACAAGGCCGCTCTGGGGCCAACGTCCTGACTTTC.

This clonotype was seen only a few times. Germline is not matched at one junction end, which may reflect a read error. V and J are TRBV6-2 or TRBV6-3 and TRBJ2-2, with D perhaps TRBD1 or TRBD2 (6 bases each). This CDR3 contains 17 residues. Germline values: CDR1 MNHEY, CDR2 SVGEGT. The CDR3 nucleotides read TGTGCCAGCAGTGGAACGTTCGGGGGCCGGTACACCGGGGAGCTGCTTTTT. Translating gives CASSGTFGGRYTGELLF.

This clonotype has at least ten counts. This sequence joins TRBV30 and TRBJ1-2, with unresolved D. Germline-derived CDR1 and CDR2 are GTSNPN and SVGIG (reference sequence). The CDR3 contains 11 residues. Deletions cut 4 bases from V and 4 bases from J, with 7 bases between. The CDR3: CAWKLLYGYTF. In nucleotides, the CDR3 is TGTGCCTGGAAGCTCCTCTATGGCTACACCTTC. Looking up the rest from reference TRBV30 and TRBJ1-2 gives the full variable domain: SQTIHQWPATLVQPVGSPLSLECTVEGTSNPNLYWYRQAAGRGLQLLFYSVGIGQISSEVPQNLSASRPQDRQFILSSKKLLLSDSGFYLCAWKLLYGYTFGSGTRLTVV.

Worth noting for this clonotype: This likely traces to a read error, being one base from a far larger clone. This sequence joins TRBV6-4 and TRBJ1-2; D is unresolved. The CDR3 is 17 amino acids. Germline V gives CDR1 MRHNA, CDR2 SNTAGT. The germline V and J ends were trimmed by 4 bases and 8 bases, with 26 bases remaining between them. CDR3 coding DNA: TGTGCCAGCAGTGTGGCCTTATCGGGAAAGGGAGATCGGGGCTACACCTTC. Protein product: CASSVALSGKGDRGYTF.

Within the sample, this clonotype is medium-sized. The chain carries TRBV7-9 and TRBJ2-7; D unclear. CDR1 SEHNR and CDR2 FQNEAQ come from the germline V gene (reference sequence). Trimming stripped 6 bases from V and 8 bases from J, with 17 bases between. The CDR3 spans 13 residues. The CDR3, as DNA: TGTGCCAGCAGTCCCAAATCACCTACGAAGCAGTACTTC. Its translation is CASSPKSPTKQYF.

This clonotype was detected ten times or more. This chain uses TRBV5-4 with TRBJ2-7; 7 bases line up with TRBD1. Germline-derived CDR1 and CDR2 are SGHNT and YYREEE (reference sequence). This CDR3 comprises 14 residues. The V and J ends lost 5 bases and 3 bases, in that order; junction bases with no gene match: 8. In DNA form, the CDR3 reads TGTGCCAGCAGTGACGACAGGGCGCTCTACGAGCAGTACTTC. It yields the protein CASSDDRALYEQYF. Using reference TRBV5-4 and TRBJ2-7 for the parts outside the CDR3, the full variable domain is ETGVTQSPTHLIKTRGQQVTLRCSSQSGHNTVSWYQQALGQGPQFIFQYYREEENGRGNFPPRFSGLQFPNYSSELNVNALELDDSALYLCASSDDRALYEQYFGPGTRLTVT.

This clonotype was counted at least ten times. V is TRBV3-1 and J is TRBJ2-5; D ambiguous. The V gene lost 1 base and the J gene lost 5 bases, with 14 bases spanning the gap. Germline values: CDR1 LGHDT, CDR2 YNNKEL (reference sequence). The CDR3 is 15 residues long. The CDR3 region is CASSQVLGWQETQYF. CDR3 nucleotides: TGTGCCAGCAGCCAAGTATTGGGATGGCAGGAGACCCAGTACTTC.

Notes on this clonotype: A far larger clone is only one base removed, so a read error is likely. The rearrangement uses TRBV27 and TRBJ2-7; 9 bases align to TRBD2. Germline V lookup: CDR1 MNHEY, CDR2 SMNVEV (reference sequence). The CDR3 covers 14 residues. The trim removed 2 bases at V and 3 bases at J, leaving 2 bases unmatched. The CDR3 here is CASSLAGGDYEQYF. In DNA, the CDR3 is TGTGCCAGCAGTTTAGCGGGAGGGGACTACGAGCAGTACTTC.

Comment on this clonotype: A read error is likely here: a far larger clone is one base away. In this CDR3 the conserved last residue, phenylalanine or tryptophan, is missing, so a read error is likely. The chain has TRBV7-3 and TRBJ1-2; D possibly corresponds to TRBD1 (6 bases). Germline loops: CDR1 SGHTA, CDR2 FQGTGA. This CDR3 contains 15 residues. With 4 bases removed from V and 3 bases from J, the gap between germline ends came to 15 bases. The CDR3 nucleotides read TGTGCCAGCAGCTCGCAGGGGCGCCCCCACTATGGCTACACCTAC. It specifies CASSSQGRPHYGYTY.

Concerning this clonotype: A far larger clone is a single base away, which makes a read error likely. The chain recombines TRBV6-1 with TRBJ2-3; 7 bases line up with TRBD2. Germline CDR1 MNHNS, CDR2 SASEGT. The CDR3 covers 14 residues. The CDR3 region is CAGSYGGNTDTQYF. For the CDR3, the DNA is TGTGCCGGCAGTTACGGGGGGAACACAGATACGCAGTATTTT.

Worth noting for this clonotype: One base separates it from a far larger clone, so it is likely a read error. This chain links TRBV6-5 with TRBJ2-1; possible D gene TRBD2, 6 bases. This CDR3 comprises 12 residues. Germline loops: CDR1 MNHEY, CDR2 SVGAGI. V was shortened by 9 bases and J by 9 bases, with 15 bases between the two germline ends. The CDR3 DNA is TGTGCCAGACCGGGGGACGGGGGTGAGCAGTTCTTC. Translated: CARPGDGGEQFF.

This clonotype was seen just once. A read error likely explains this, since a far larger clone differs by one base. This rearrangement joins TRBV27 to TRBJ2-4; possible D gene TRBD1, 6 bases. This CDR3 has 14 residues. Germline assignment: CDR1 MNHEY and CDR2 SMNVEV (reference sequence). The CDR3 nucleotides read TGTGCCAGCAGTTTAGGACAGCCAGAAAATGAGCATTTCTTC. Its protein product is CASSLGQPENEHFF.

This clonotype showed up many times. DNA of the CDR3: TGCGCCAGCAGCTTGGTAGGGACAGAGCACACTGAAGCTTTCTTT. Amino acid sequence: CASSLVGTEHTEAFF. The V and J genes are TRBV5-1 and TRBJ1-1, with 7 bases matching TRBD1. CDR1 and CDR2 (germline): SGHRS, YFSETQ. The CDR3 has 15 residues. Trimming at V came to 0 bases and at J to 3 bases, leaving 5 bases not matched to a gene.

J is TRBJ2-7 and V is TRBV14; no reliable D call. The CDR3 totals 15 residues. In germline, CDR1 is SGHDN, CDR2 FVKESK. V was shortened by 2 bases and J by 2 bases, with 13 bases between the two germline ends. The CDR3 coding sequence is TGTGCCAGCAGCCAATCCTTGGCGACCACCTACGAGCAGTACTTC. Encoded protein: CASSQSLATTYEQYF.

This clonotype was seen many times. The V call is TRBV20-1, the J call TRBJ2-5; D possibly uses TRBD1 or TRBD2 (5 bases each). This CDR3 has 15 amino acids. Trimming shortened V by 0 bases and J by 5 bases, and 16 bases separated the two germline ends. In germline, CDR1 is DFQATT, CDR2 SNEGSKA (reference sequence). The CDR3 sequence is CSARDVGTTRETQYF. In DNA, the CDR3 is TGCAGTGCTAGAGATGTTGGGACCACCCGGGAGACCCAGTACTTC.

The rearrangement uses TRBV25-1 and TRBJ1-1; no clear D gene. Germline V gene lookup returns CDR1 MGHDK and CDR2 SYGVNS. The CDR3 contains 15 residues. CDR3 DNA: TGTGTGTGTTTGGGCCTTGTGAGAGAGGACACTGAAGCTTTCTTT. Translated: CVCLGLVREDTEAFF.

This clonotype is medium-sized within its sample. The J gene is TRBJ1-2, the V gene TRBV19; maybe TRBD1 (6 bases). The CDR3 totals 16 residues. Trimming took 6 bases from V and 0 from J, leaving 17 bases between them. Germline-derived CDR1 and CDR2 are LNHDA and SQIVND (reference sequence). As DNA, the CDR3 is TGTGCCAGTAGGCCCTCAACAGGGCCAGCTAACTATGGCTACACCTTC. Translating gives CASRPSTGPANYGYTF.

By frequency in the sample, this clonotype is medium-sized. CDR3 in DNA: TGTGCCAGCAGTGTGGAGGGGTACGAGCAGTACTTC. Translation gives CASSVEGYEQYF. The chain joins TRBV6-1 to TRBJ2-7; possible D gene TRBD2, 6 bases. The CDR3 consists of 12 residues. Between the trimmed V and J ends, which lost 4 bases and 4 bases, there was a span of 8 bases. Germline V gives CDR1 MNHNS, CDR2 SASEGT.

V gene TRBV7-2 combines with J gene TRBJ1-3; D is unresolved. Looked up from germline, CDR1 is SGHTA and CDR2 is FQGNSA. The CDR3 is 15 residues long. V was cut by 1 base and J by 7 bases, with 14 bases left in between. The CDR3 loop reads CASSLVSAAVNTIYF. CDR3 DNA sequence: TGTGCCAGCAGCTTAGTGTCGGCAGCTGTTAACACCATATATTTT.

This clonotype came up a few times. The rearrangement uses TRBV29-1 and TRBJ1-1; D gene unclear. CDR3 length equals 13 residues. Germline V gene lookup returns CDR1 SQVTM and CDR2 ANQGSEA. V lost 3 bases and J 1 base, leaving 9 bases between the germline ends. The CDR3 sequence is CSVDTPENTEAFF. The CDR3 DNA is TGCAGCGTTGATACCCCCGAGAACACTGAAGCTTTCTTT.

This clonotype was detected ten times or more. The V and J genes are TRBV4-1 and TRBJ2-6, with D perhaps TRBD1 (6 bases). Germline CDR1 is MGHRA and CDR2 is YSYEKL. This CDR3 region has 16 residues. V lost 2 bases to trimming and J lost 3 bases, with 11 bases between them. For the CDR3, the DNA is TGCGCCAGCAGCCAAAAACAGGGATTTGGGGCCAACGTCCTGACTTTC. It encodes CASSQKQGFGANVLTF.

The CDR3 loop is CASSGSLANEQFF. The CDR3 region has the DNA TGTGCCAGCAGTGGCTCTTTGGCTAATGAGCAGTTCTTC. V usage is TRBV28 and J usage is TRBJ2-1; D not resolved. Trimming shortened V by 5 bases and J by 7 bases, and 12 bases separated the two germline ends. CDR3 size: 13 residues. CDR1 and CDR2 (germline): MDHEN, SYDVKM.

J is TRBJ2-2 and V is TRBV3-1; no clear D. CDR1 is LGHDT, CDR2 YNNKEL, per germline (reference sequence). The V end lost 3 bases, the J end lost 3 bases, and 2 bases lay between the germline ends. This CDR3 is built from 12 residues. CDR3 in amino acids: CASSHYTGELFF. CDR3 nucleotides: TGTGCCAGCAGCCACTACACCGGGGAGCTGTTTTTT.

About this clonotype: This likely traces to a read error, being one base from a far larger clone. The chain couples TRBV6-9 to TRBJ1-5; unclear D gene. The CDR3 is 13 amino acids. CDR1 and CDR2 from the germline V gene are MNHGY and SVAAGI. The V and J ends lost 4 bases and 5 bases respectively, with 9 bases between them. The CDR3 here is CASSWRSDQPQHF. CDR3 DNA sequence: TGTGCCAGCAGTTGGAGGTCTGATCAGCCCCAGCATTTT.

On this clonotype itself: The junction departs from germline at one end; a sequencing error may be responsible. The rearrangement links TRBV30 to TRBJ2-1; 12 bases are shared with TRBD1. Per germline, CDR1 GTSNPN and CDR2 SVGIG (reference sequence). The CDR3 totals 14 residues. The chain's CDR3 is CACSRGTGGLEQFF. The CDR3 DNA sequence: TGTGCCTGTAGTCGCGGGACAGGGGGCCTTGAGCAGTTCTTT. The full variable domain, with the rest looked up from reference TRBV30 and TRBJ2-1, is SQTIHQWPATLVQPVGSPLSLECTVEGTSNPNLYWYRQAAGRGLQLLFYSVGIGQISSEVPQNLSASRPQDRQFILSSKKLLLSDSGFYLCACSRGTGGLEQFFGPGTRLTVL.